This T cell receptor (beta chain) emerged from a study of blood T cell repertoires in COVID-19. Study summary: From T cells, B-cell-depleted T cells, or PBMCs came the material, which was cDNA or gDNA.

The ends lost 6 bases at V and 16 bases at J; junction bases unmatched: 9. The CDR3 covers 11 residues. Per the germline V gene, CDR1 is DFQATT and CDR2 is SNEGSKA (reference sequence). Produced via immunoSEQ multiplex PCR; TCRdb's table is partial and in-frame only. Altogether 200,000 to 300,000 clones are present, roughly 89% being singletons, with the ten largest covering around 2.6%. The sequence derives from a woman aged 25 to 39 with acute COVID-19. Sequenced sample: PBMCs or T cells enriched from blood (not recorded which). The rearrangement links TRBV20-1 to TRBJ2-1, with 10 bases that match TRBD2. CDR3 nucleotide sequence: TGCAGTGCAATAGCGGGGGGAGTTCGATTCTTC. This translates into CSAIAGGVRFF.